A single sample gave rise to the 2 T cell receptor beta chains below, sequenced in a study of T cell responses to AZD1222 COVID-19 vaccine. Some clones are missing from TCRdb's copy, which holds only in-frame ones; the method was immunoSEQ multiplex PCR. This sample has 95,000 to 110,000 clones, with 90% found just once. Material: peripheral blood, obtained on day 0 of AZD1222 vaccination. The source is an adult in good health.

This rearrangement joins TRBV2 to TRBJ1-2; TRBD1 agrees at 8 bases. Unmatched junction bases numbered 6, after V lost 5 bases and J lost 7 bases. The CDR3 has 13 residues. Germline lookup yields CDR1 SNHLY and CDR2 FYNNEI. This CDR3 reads CASSTGGMSGYTF. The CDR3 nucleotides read TGTGCCAGCAGTACAGGGGGAATGAGTGGCTACACCTTC. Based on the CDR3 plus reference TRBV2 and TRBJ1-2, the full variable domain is EPEVTQTPSHQVTQMGQEVILRCVPISNHLYFYWYRQILGQKVEFLVSFYNNEISEKSEIFDDQFSVERPDGSNFTLKIRSTKLEDSAMYFCASSTGGMSGYTFGSGTRLTVV.

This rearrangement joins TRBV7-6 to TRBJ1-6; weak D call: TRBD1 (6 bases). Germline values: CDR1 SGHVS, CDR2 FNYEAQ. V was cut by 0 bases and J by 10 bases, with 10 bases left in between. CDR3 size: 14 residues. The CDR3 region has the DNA TGTGCCAGCAGCTTAGCGCTGCAGGGGTCACCCCTCCACTTT. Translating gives CASSLALQGSPLHF.